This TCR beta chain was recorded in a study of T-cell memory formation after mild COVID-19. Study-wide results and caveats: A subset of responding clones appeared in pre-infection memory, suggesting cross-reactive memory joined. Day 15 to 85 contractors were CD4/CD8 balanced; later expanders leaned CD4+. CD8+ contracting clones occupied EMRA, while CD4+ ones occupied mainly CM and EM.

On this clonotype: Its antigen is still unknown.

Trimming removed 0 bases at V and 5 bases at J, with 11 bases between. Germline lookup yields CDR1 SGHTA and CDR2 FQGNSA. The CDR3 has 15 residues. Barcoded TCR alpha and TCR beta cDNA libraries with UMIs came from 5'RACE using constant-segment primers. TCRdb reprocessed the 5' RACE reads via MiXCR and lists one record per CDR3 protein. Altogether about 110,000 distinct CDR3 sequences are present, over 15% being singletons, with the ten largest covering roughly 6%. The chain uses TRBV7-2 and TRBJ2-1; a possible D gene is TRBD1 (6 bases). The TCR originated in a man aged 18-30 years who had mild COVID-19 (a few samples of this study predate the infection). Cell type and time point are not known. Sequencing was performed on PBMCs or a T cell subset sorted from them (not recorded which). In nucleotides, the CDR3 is TGTGCCAGCAGCTTAGCGGGGGCTGTACACAATGAGCAGTTCTTC. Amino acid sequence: CASSLAGAVHNEQFF.